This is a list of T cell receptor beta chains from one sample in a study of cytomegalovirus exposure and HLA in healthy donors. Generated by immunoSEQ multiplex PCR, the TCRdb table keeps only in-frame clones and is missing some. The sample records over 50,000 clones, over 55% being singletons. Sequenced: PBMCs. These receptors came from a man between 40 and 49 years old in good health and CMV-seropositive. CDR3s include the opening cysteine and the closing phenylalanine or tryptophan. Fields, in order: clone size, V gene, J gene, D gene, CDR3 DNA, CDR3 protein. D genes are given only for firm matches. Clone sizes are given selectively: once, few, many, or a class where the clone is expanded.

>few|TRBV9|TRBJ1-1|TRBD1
TGTGCCAGCAGCGTCGGGACAGGGAACACTGAAGCTTTCTTT
CASSVGTGNTEAFF
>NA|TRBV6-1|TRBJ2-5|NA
TGTGCCAGCAGCGGAGGACGGATAGAGACCCAGTACTTC
CASSGGRIETQYF
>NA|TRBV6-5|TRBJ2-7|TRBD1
TGTGCCAGCAGACCTCGGACAGGGGCCTACGAGCAGTACTTC
CASRPRTGAYEQYF
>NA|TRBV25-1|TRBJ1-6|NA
TGTGCTAGCAGTGAACCACGAGGGCTCTATAATTCACCCCTCCACTTT
CASSEPRGLYNSPLHF
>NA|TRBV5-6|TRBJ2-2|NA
TGTGCCAGCAGCCCGGAGGAGGGGGCCTCCGGGGAGCTGTTTTTT
CASSPEEGASGELFF
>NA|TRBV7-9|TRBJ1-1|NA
TGTGCCAGCAGCTTAGCTGAGCTCACTGAAGCTTTCTTT
CASSLAELTEAFF
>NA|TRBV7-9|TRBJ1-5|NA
TGTGCCAGCAGTTTTGCCGGGACAAATAGCAATCAGCCCCAGCATTTT
CASSFAGTNSNQPQHF
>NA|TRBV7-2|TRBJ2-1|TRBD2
TGTGCCAGCAGCCCGCAATGGCGGGGGGCGAATGAGCAGTTCTTC
CASSPQWRGANEQFF
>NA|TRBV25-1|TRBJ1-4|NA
TGTGCCAGCAGCCGAAGTAGAACTAATGAAAAACTGTTTTTT
CASSRSRTNEKLFF
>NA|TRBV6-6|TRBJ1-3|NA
TGTGCCAGCAGTTTAACAGGCTCCTCTGGAAACACCATATATTTT
CASSLTGSSGNTIYF
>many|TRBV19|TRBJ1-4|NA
TGTGCCAGTAAGGAGCAGGGAGGTGAAAAACTGTTTTTT
CASKEQGGEKLFF
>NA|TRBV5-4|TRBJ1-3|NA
TGTGCCAGCACCCTGGGTTCGGGGACTGGAAACACCATATATTTT
CASTLGSGTGNTIYF
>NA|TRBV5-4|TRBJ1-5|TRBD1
TGTGCCAGCAGCCGTAAATCACCGGGACAGCTTGATCAGCCCCAGCATTTT
CASSRKSPGQLDQPQHF
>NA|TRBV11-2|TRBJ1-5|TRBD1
TGTGCCAGCAGCTTAGAAACAGGGGGCAATCAGCCCCAGCATTTT
CASSLETGGNQPQHF
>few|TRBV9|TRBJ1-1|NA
TGTGCCAGCGCCAAGCGTGTGAACACTGAAGCTTTCTTT
CASAKRVNTEAFF
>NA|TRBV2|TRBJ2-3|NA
TGTGCCAGCAGGGAAGACAGCTATAGCACAGATACGCAGTATTTT
CASREDSYSTDTQYF
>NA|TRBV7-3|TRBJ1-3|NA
TGTGCCAGCAGTTCGGGGGTGGCCGGAAACACCATATATTTT
CASSSGVAGNTIYF
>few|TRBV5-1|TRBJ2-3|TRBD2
TGCGCCAGCTCCTGGACTAGCGGGGGTCCAGATACGCAGTATTTT
CASSWTSGGPDTQYF
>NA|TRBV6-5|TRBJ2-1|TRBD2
TGTGCCAGCAGTTACTACTTAGCGGGGGAATACAATGAGCAGTTCTTC
CASSYYLAGEYNEQFF
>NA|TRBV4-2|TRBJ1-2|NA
TGTGCCAGCAGCCAAGTTGCCGGAGGTATCTATGGCTACACCTTC
CASSQVAGGIYGYTF
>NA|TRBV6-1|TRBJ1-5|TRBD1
TGTGCCAGCAGTGAGGGACAGGGAAGGGTCCGGCAGCCCCAGCATTTT
CASSEGQGRVRQPQHF
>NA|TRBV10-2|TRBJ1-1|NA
TGCGCCAGCGGGAGGGGCCCGAACACTGAAGCTTTCTTT
CASGRGPNTEAFF
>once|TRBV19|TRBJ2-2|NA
TGTGCCAGCTCGAATCAACATGCCGGGGAGCTGTTTTTT
CASSNQHAGELFF
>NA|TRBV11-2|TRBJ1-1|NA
TGTGCCAGCAGCCCAGGGGATAGGGGTGCTTTCTTT
CASSPGDRGAFF
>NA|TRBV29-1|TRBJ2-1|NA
TGCAGCGTTGAGTCTTTCGGCAGGGACTATGAGCAGTTCTTC
CSVESFGRDYEQFF
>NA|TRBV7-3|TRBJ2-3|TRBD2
TGTGCCAGCAGCTCCAAGCGGGGGGGGCAAACAGATACGCAGTATTTT
CASSSKRGGQTDTQYF
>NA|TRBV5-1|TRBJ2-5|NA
TGCGCCAGCAGCTTGGTGGTCGCCCGGTTGGAGACCCAGTACTTC
CASSLVVARLETQYF
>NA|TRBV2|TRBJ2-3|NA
TGTGCCAGCGAGATGAGCGTTAGCACAGATACGCAGTATTTT
CASEMSVSTDTQYF
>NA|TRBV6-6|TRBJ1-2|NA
TGTGCCAGCAGTTACGAGGGGAGGACTTTCTATGGCTACACCTTC
CASSYEGRTFYGYTF
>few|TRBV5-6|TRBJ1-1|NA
TGTGCCAGCAGCTTGGTCTTCACCCAAAGAGGTGAAGCTTTCTTT
CASSLVFTQRGEAFF
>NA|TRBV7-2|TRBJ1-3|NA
TGTGCCAGCAGCAAACCCCCGGTCTCAGGGGTGAGAAACACCATATATTTT
CASSKPPVSGVRNTIYF
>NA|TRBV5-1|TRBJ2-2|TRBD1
TGCGCCAGCAGCCCCGACAGGGGGGTCACCGGGGAGCTGTTTTTT
CASSPDRGVTGELFF
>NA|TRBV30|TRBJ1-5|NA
TGTGCCTGGTCGACAGATAGCAATCAGCCCCAGCATTTT
CAWSTDSNQPQHF
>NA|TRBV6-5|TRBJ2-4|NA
TGTGCCAGCAGTTACTCGCGCGGGGTAGCCAAAAACATTCAGTACTTC
CASSYSRGVAKNIQYF
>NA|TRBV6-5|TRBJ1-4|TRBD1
TGTGCCAGCAGTTACAGTATGGGGCAGGGGGGCGAAAAACTGTTTTTT
CASSYSMGQGGEKLFF
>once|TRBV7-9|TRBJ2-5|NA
TGTGCCAGCAGCTTAGTAGGGGCCGGGGAGACCCAGTACTTC
CASSLVGAGETQYF
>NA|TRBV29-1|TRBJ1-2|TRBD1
TGCAGCGTTGGGACAGGGACGGCTCATGGCTACACCTTC
CSVGTGTAHGYTF
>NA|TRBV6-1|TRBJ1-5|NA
TGTGCCAGCAGTGAGCGACAGACACTCAATCAGCCCCAGCATTTT
CASSERQTLNQPQHF
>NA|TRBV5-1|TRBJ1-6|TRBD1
TGCGCCAGCAGCTTGGTGAGGGGGACAGGGGGCGATAATTCACCCCTCCACTTT
CASSLVRGTGGDNSPLHF
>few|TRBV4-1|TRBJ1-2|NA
TGCGCCAGCAGCCAAGGGCAGACACAGCCCTATGGCTACACCTTC
CASSQGQTQPYGYTF
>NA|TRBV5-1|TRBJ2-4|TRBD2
TGCGCCAGCAGCTTGGCCCCCGTTCCTAGCGGGGGGGCTATCGACAAAAACATTCAGTACTTC
CASSLAPVPSGGAIDKNIQYF
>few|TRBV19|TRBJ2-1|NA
TGTGCCAGTAGTATAGATAAGCTGAGGTCCTACAATGAGCAGTTCTTC
CASSIDKLRSYNEQFF
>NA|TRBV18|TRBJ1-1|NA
TGTGCCAGCTCCTTCGACAGCCTAAACACTGAAGCTTTCTTT
CASSFDSLNTEAFF
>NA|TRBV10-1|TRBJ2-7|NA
TGCGCCAGCAGTGGGAGGGCAACCTACGAGCAGTACTTC
CASSGRATYEQYF
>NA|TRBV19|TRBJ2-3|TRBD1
TGTGCCAGTAGTCCCCGGACAGGGAACCCCACAGATACGCAGTATTTT
CASSPRTGNPTDTQYF
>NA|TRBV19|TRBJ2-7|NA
TGTGCCAGTAGTAAAGGGGCGGGGACAGTACCCTACGAGCAGTACTTC
CASSKGAGTVPYEQYF
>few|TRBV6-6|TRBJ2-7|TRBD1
TGTGCCAGCAGTGGCGCGAGGGACAGCGGCCACGAGCAGTACTTC
CASSGARDSGHEQYF
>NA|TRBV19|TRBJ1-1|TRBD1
TGTGCCAGTAGGCGGACAGGGATTTCTGAAGCTTTCTTT
CASRRTGISEAFF
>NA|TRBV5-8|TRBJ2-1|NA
TGTGCCAGCAGCTCGCCCTATTCCTACAATGAGCAGTTCTTC
CASSSPYSYNEQFF
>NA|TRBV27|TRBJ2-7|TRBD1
TGTGCCAGCAGTCCAGGACAGGGTGCCGCCTACGAGCAGTACTTC
CASSPGQGAAYEQYF